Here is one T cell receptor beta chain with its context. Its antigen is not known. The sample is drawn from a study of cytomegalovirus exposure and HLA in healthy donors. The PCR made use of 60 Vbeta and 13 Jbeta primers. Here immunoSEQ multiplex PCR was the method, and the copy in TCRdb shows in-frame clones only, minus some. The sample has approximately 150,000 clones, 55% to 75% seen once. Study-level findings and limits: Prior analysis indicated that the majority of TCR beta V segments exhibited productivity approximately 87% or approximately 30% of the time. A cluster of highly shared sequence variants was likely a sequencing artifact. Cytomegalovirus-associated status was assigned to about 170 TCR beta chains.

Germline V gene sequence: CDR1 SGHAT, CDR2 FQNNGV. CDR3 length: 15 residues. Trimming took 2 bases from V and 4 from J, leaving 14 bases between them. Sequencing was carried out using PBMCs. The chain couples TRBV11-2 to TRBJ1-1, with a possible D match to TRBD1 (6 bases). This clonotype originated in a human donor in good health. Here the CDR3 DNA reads TGTGCCAGCAGCTTACGGGGGGGCGGGGGCACTGAAGCTTTCTTT. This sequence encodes CASSLRGGGGTEAFF.